Listed below are T cell receptor beta chains from one sample, sequenced in a study of blood T cells in healthy people across ages. MiXCR was run by TCRdb on the 5' RACE reads, yielding one entry per CDR3 protein. This sample yields about 810,000 distinct CDR3 sequences, of which about 36% are seen a single time; about an eighth belongs to the top ten. The specimen sequenced was blood. These receptors were obtained from a man between 18 and 29 years old in good health. Both conserved end residues are part of each CDR3. D genes are given only for firm matches. Expanded clones get a size class; other rows say once, few or many, or leave the size out.

>few|TRBV4-2|TRBJ1-1|.
TGTGCCAGCAGCCAAGGAGTACAGGGACGAACTGAAGCTTTCTTT
CASSQGVQGRTEAFF
>.|TRBV7-9|TRBJ1-1|.
TGTGCCAGCAGCTTAGCAACACAGGTCGGGGGTGAAGCTTTCTTT
CASSLATQVGGEAFF
>many|TRBV5-1|TRBJ2-5|TRBD1
TGCGCCAGCAGCCAGGGACAGATGGTAGAGACCCAGTACTTC
CASSQGQMVETQYF
>.|TRBV6-5|TRBJ1-2|TRBD1
TGTGCCAGCAGTTACTCAAGACATGGGACAGGGGGCGATGGCTACACCTTC
CASSYSRHGTGGDGYTF
>.|TRBV9|TRBJ2-1|TRBD2
TGTGCCAGCAGCGTACCGGGGGGAGACAATGAGCAGTTCTTC
CASSVPGGDNEQFF
>.|TRBV4-1|TRBJ2-1|.
TGCGCCAGCAGCCAAGCCACCGGGACTTCCGACCGGAATGAGCAGTTCTTC
CASSQATGTSDRNEQFF
>.|TRBV5-1|TRBJ2-5|TRBD2
TGCGCCAGCAGCCCGCAGCGGGGGGGCCTTGAGCAGTACTTC
CASSPQRGGLEQYF
>.|TRBV29-1|TRBJ1-1|.
TGCAGCGCTGGACCTTGGGTCCAGACGAACACTGAAGCTTTCTTT
CSAGPWVQTNTEAFF
>.|TRBV20-1|TRBJ2-3|TRBD2
TGCAGTGTCGGACTAGCGGGGGGGCCATCAGATACGCAGTATTTT
CSVGLAGGPSDTQYF
>.|TRBV7-2|TRBJ1-4|.
TGTGCCAGCAGGGTGGTGGGCCTCCAAAATGAAAAACTGTTTTTT
CASRVVGLQNEKLFF
>.|TRBV10-3|TRBJ2-1|.
TGTGCCATCGAACCCGGCGGGAACAATGAGCAGTTCTTC
CAIEPGGNNEQFF
>.|TRBV6-5|TRBJ1-1|TRBD1
TGTGCCAGCAGTTACGCGAATTCAGGGGGCACTGAAGCTTTCTTT
CASSYANSGGTEAFF
>many|TRBV10-3|TRBJ1-2|.
TGTGCCATCAGTGAAGGGCCAGGGGCTAAGGGCTACACCTTC
CAISEGPGAKGYTF
>.|TRBV9|TRBJ2-5|TRBD1
TGTGCCAGCAGCGCCTGGGACAGAAAAGAGACCCAGTACTTC
CASSAWDRKETQYF
>.|TRBV12-3/TRBV12-4|TRBJ2-2|.
TGTGCCAGCAGTTTTGACGCAGTGAACACCGGGGAGCTGTTTTTT
CASSFDAVNTGELFF
>.|TRBV10-3|TRBJ1-1|.
TGTGCCATCAGGTCTAAGGACGAAGGGCTGAGTGAAGCTTTCTTT
CAIRSKDEGLSEAFF
>few|TRBV25-1|TRBJ1-5|.
TGTGCCAGCAGTCACCGGGAGAGACGGCCCCAGCATTTT
CASSHRERRPQHF
>.|TRBV25-1|TRBJ1-2|TRBD1
TGTGCCAGCAGTAGCCCCAGGGGGGTAGATGGCTACACCTTC
CASSSPRGVDGYTF
>.|TRBV7-9|TRBJ2-5|.
TGTGCCAGCAGCTCCGCTGGGCAATTAAATGAGCAGTACTTC
CASSSAGQLNEQYF
>.|TRBV10-3|TRBJ1-1|TRBD1
TGTGCCACCAGCGGGACAGGGGGCGGAACTGAAGCTTTCTTT
CATSGTGGGTEAFF
>.|TRBV20-1|TRBJ1-5|.
TGCAGTGCTAGGGAAGTTTATAGCAATCAGCCCCAGCATTTT
CSAREVYSNQPQHF
>many|TRBV12-3/TRBV12-4|TRBJ1-2|.
TGTGCCAGCAGTCTCGGACGGGGCTACACCTTC
CASSLGRGYTF
>.|TRBV12-3/TRBV12-4|TRBJ1-5|.
TGTGCCAGCCGTGTAGATAGCAATCAGCCCCAGCATTTT
CASRVDSNQPQHF
>few|TRBV2|TRBJ1-1|TRBD1
TGTGCCAGCGGGGGCCAGGGGGATGAAGCTTTCTTT
CASGGQGDEAFF
>few|TRBV25-1|TRBJ2-5|.
TGTGCCAGCAGTGCCGCCCCAGGACAAGAGACCCAGTACTTC
CASSAAPGQETQYF
>.|TRBV6-2/TRBV6-3|TRBJ2-4|.
TGTGCCAGCACCTCCTCAGTCGTCACCAAAAACATTCAGTACTTC
CASTSSVVTKNIQYF
>.|TRBV6-6|TRBJ2-1|.
TGTGCCAGCAGTCCCCTTATAGGGGGGAAAGCCTACAATGAGCAGTTCTTC
CASSPLIGGKAYNEQFF
>.|TRBV6-2/TRBV6-3|TRBJ1-6|TRBD1
TGTGCCAGCGCCGGGACAGCGAATTCACCCCTCCACTTT
CASAGTANSPLHF
>few|TRBV6-6|TRBJ1-6|TRBD1
TGTGCCAGCAGTTACTCTTCGGGGACAGGGGATTCACCCCTCCACTTT
CASSYSSGTGDSPLHF
>many|TRBV12-3/TRBV12-4|TRBJ2-1|.
TGTGCCAGCACGGCACGGCTTGACAGCTCCACCGAGCAGTTCTTC
CASTARLDSSTEQFF
>.|TRBV27|TRBJ1-6|.
TGTGCCAGCAGTTTAAAGGAGTCTTCACCCCTCCACTTT
CASSLKESSPLHF
>.|TRBV12-3/TRBV12-4|TRBJ2-5|.
TGTGCCAGCAGTGCCCCCAGGGGTTTCGGACAAGAGACCCAGTACTTC
CASSAPRGFGQETQYF
>many|TRBV29-1|TRBJ2-7|.
TGCAGCGTTGAGGGCCCTACAGCCGAAGGCTCCTACGAGCAGTACTTC
CSVEGPTAEGSYEQYF
>.|TRBV3-1|TRBJ2-3|.
TGTGCCAGCAGCCAAGCAGGCGGGCAAGATACGCAGTATTTT
CASSQAGGQDTQYF
>.|TRBV12-3/TRBV12-4|TRBJ1-2|TRBD1
TGTGCCAGCAGCCGCCAGACAGGGGCGGCCCATGGCTACACCTTC
CASSRQTGAAHGYTF
>many|TRBV14|TRBJ1-2|.
TGTGCCAGCAGCCAAGATCGGCAGAACTATGGCTACACCTTC
CASSQDRQNYGYTF
>few|TRBV7-9|TRBJ2-1|TRBD1
TGTGCCAGCAGCCCCTCCCGGGACAGGGTTCAGGTATCCTACAATGAGCAGTTCTTC
CASSPSRDRVQVSYNEQFF
>many|TRBV3-1|TRBJ2-5|.
TGTGCCAGCAGCCAAGGACCCCTCGAGACCCAGTACTTC
CASSQGPLETQYF
>few|TRBV27|TRBJ2-1|.
TGTGCCAGCAGTCCCTTTAATGGGGTGGGCAATGAGCAGTTCTTC
CASSPFNGVGNEQFF
>.|TRBV20-1|TRBJ1-5|.
TGCAGTGTTGAACAGGACCATAGCAATCAGCCCCAGCATTTT
CSVEQDHSNQPQHF
>.|TRBV10-3|TRBJ2-7|.
TGTGCCATCAGTGAGGCGGGCAGCCCCTACGAGCAGTACTTC
CAISEAGSPYEQYF
>few|TRBV5-5|TRBJ2-1|TRBD2
TGTGCCAGCAGCCGGACTAGCGGGGTAGGTGAGCAGTTCTTC
CASSRTSGVGEQFF
>.|TRBV16|TRBJ2-7|TRBD1
TGTGCCAGCAGCCAGGACGGGACAGGGCAGAAGCAGTACTTC
CASSQDGTGQKQYF
>once|TRBV28|TRBJ1-5|.
TGTGCCAGCAGTTTCGCCTTAGGCAATCAGCCCCAGCATTTT
CASSFALGNQPQHF
>.|TRBV20-1|TRBJ1-1|.
TGCAGTGCTAGCGGCCCCGGGAAGGGCAACACTGAAGCTTTCTTT
CSASGPGKGNTEAFF